The clone carrying this TCR beta chain was counted many times. Antigen unknown. Unique molecular identifiers featured in how the TCRbeta library was prepared. Each CDR3 protein gets one entry after TCRdb re-called the PCR reads with MiXCR. The data hold approximately 200,000 distinct CDR3 sequences, with just under 6.5% observed a single time. CDR1 and CDR2 from the germline V gene are SGHNT and YENEEA. V was shortened by 2 bases and J by 0 bases, with 11 bases between the two germline ends. The CDR3 has 16 amino acids. This sample was included in a study of T-cell reconstitution after alpha-beta-depleted transplantation in children. Study-level results: One year post-transplant, T-cell counts and diversity were largely derived from T cells produced anew. Where some patients showed high TCRbeta diversity at day 60, it came from recipient T cells and thymic progenitors that had survived. It was reported that alpha-beta T cells came from several hundred expanded graft clones (about two months after transplant).

The genes are TRBV11-3 and TRBJ2-1; D ambiguous. The sample was PBMCs, taken before TCRalphabeta/CD19-depleted stem cell transplant. The source is a girl in the first two years of life with combined immunodeficiency, due to receive a stem cell transplant. CDR3 residues: CASSLPSTRSYNEQFF. The DNA of the CDR3 is TGTGCCAGCAGCTTACCGTCAACCCGCTCCTACAATGAGCAGTTCTTC.